This T cell receptor beta chain was found in a study of T cells in Graves' hyperthyroidism and ophthalmopathy. On the study more broadly: The authors collected peripheral blood at initial diagnosis, before any treatment.

Amplification of TCR beta CDR3 regions used RNA as the template. First-round RT-PCR with HTBI primers amplified the TCR CDR3 region. TCRdb passed the multiplex PCR reads through MiXCR, listing each CDR3 protein once. Among 300,000 to 350,000 distinct CDR3 sequences listed, around a sixth were seen once. As concerns this clonotype: Its antigen is still unknown.

Used for diagnoses were clinical symptoms, serum thyroxine and TRAb, thyroid ultrasound and orbital computed tomography. Fresh peripheral blood, under 13 ml, yielded the PBMCs. Germline CDR1 is SGHTA and CDR2 is FQGNSA. The CDR3 is made up of 15 amino acids. The germline V and J ends were trimmed by 5 bases and 2 bases, with 14 bases remaining between them. Overall study findings and caveats: Ophthalmopathy could be told apart from stable hyperthyroidism with a 13 V-J model.

This receptor was identified in a woman between 50 and 59 years old with Graves' hyperthyroidism. This rearrangement joins TRBV7-2 to TRBJ2-3; maybe TRBD2 (5 bases). The sequenced sample was blood. In DNA form, the CDR3 reads TGTGCCAGCAGCGCGTTAGGCGGGTACACAGATACGCAGTATTTT. It encodes CASSALGGYTDTQYF.